Presented here are 9 T cell receptor beta chains from one specimen sequenced in a study of T cell responses to AZD1222 COVID-19 vaccine. Generated by immunoSEQ multiplex PCR, the TCRdb table keeps only in-frame clones and is missing some. The table records some 140,000 clones, just under 95% of them present only once. The sample consisted of peripheral blood, taken 28 days after the second AZD1222 dose. These receptor sequences come from an adult who received the AZD1222 COVID-19 vaccine.

This chain connects TRBV24-1 to TRBJ2-3, with no clear D. This CDR3 contains 15 residues. V lost 3 bases to trimming and J lost 5 bases, with 14 bases between them. Germline V lookup: CDR1 KGHDR, CDR2 SFDVKD. The CDR3, as DNA: TGTGCCACCAGTGATCCCCCCAACCTGGGAGATACGCAGTATTTT. Translating it yields CATSDPPNLGDTQYF.

V gene TRBV6-5 combines with J gene TRBJ1-1; maybe TRBD1 (6 bases). V lost 8 bases to trimming and J lost 1 base, with 14 bases between them. The CDR3 consists of 14 residues. Per the germline V gene, CDR1 is MNHEY and CDR2 is SVGAGI. CDR3 bases: TGTGCCAGCCGACGGGACACCTCGAACACTGAAGCTTTCTTT. Translated: CASRRDTSNTEAFF.

This rearrangement joins TRBV15 to TRBJ1-4; D unclear. The CDR3 covers 12 residues. CDR1 LNHNV and CDR2 YYDKDF come from the germline V gene (reference sequence). The V end was cut by 5 bases, the J end by 4 bases, with 5 bases between. DNA for the CDR3: TGTGCCACCAGCGCTAATAATGAAAAACTGTTTTTT. Translation: CATSANNEKLFF.

This clone was recorded once. The CDR3 sequence is CASRKGRRGTGELFF. The CDR3 DNA sequence: TGTGCCAGCAGGAAGGGCCGAAGGGGAACCGGGGAGCTGTTTTTT. The chain links TRBV6-5 to TRBJ2-2, with D maybe TRBD1 (5 bases). Germline loops: CDR1 MNHEY, CDR2 SVGAGI. V was trimmed by 6 bases and J by 5 bases, leaving 16 bases between them. The CDR3 extends over 15 amino acids.

This chain joins TRBV6-5 and TRBJ2-7, with D perhaps given as TRBD1 or TRBD2 (5 bases each). The CDR3 length is 14 residues. With 5 bases removed from V and 2 bases from J, the gap between germline ends came to 13 bases. Germline values: CDR1 MNHEY, CDR2 SVGAGI. The CDR3 coding sequence is TGTGCCAGCAGTATTGGGACCTCGACCTACGAGCAGTACTTC. It yields the protein CASSIGTSTYEQYF.

This chain's CDR3 is CAWSVLGGTEAFF. The CDR3 DNA reads TGTGCCTGGAGTGTCTTAGGGGGCACTGAAGCTTTCTTT. The chain is built from TRBV30 and TRBJ1-1, with TRBD1 as a possible D gene (6 bases). V was clipped by 0 bases and J by 4 bases, with 9 bases between them. The germline CDR1 and CDR2 sequences are GTSNPN and SVGIG (reference sequence). This CDR3 is 13 amino acids long. The full variable domain, rest sourced from reference TRBV30 and TRBJ1-1, is SQTIHQWPATLVQPVGSPLSLECTVEGTSNPNLYWYRQAAGRGLQLLFYSVGIGQISSEVPQNLSASRPQDRQFILSSKKLLLSDSGFYLCAWSVLGGTEAFFGQGTRLTVV.

This clone was seen once. The chain recombines TRBV2 with TRBJ2-2; D is undetermined. V lost 2 bases, J lost 0 bases, and 10 bases lay in between. Looked up from germline, CDR1 is SNHLY and CDR2 is FYNNEI. The CDR3 sequence is 16 residues long. The CDR3 here is CASSELEPTNTGELFF. The CDR3 region has the DNA TGTGCCAGCAGTGAACTGGAGCCGACGAACACCGGGGAGCTGTTTTTT.

The genes are TRBV2 and TRBJ1-5; D remains unclear. V was trimmed by 5 bases and J by 1 base, leaving 9 bases between them. Germline CDR1 reads SNHLY; CDR2 reads FYNNEI. The CDR3 is made up of 14 amino acids. The CDR3 coding sequence is TGTGCCAGCAGTTGGGGTGGGAGCAATCAGCCCCAGCATTTT. This translates into CASSWGGSNQPQHF.

The V gene is TRBV18, the J gene TRBJ1-1, with TRBD1 matching 10 bases. Germline lookup yields CDR1 KGHSH and CDR2 LQKENI. This CDR3 spans 17 amino acids. Trimming cost V 5 bases and J 0 bases; bases outside gene matches: 9. CDR3 amino acids: CASSKGQGRTMNTEAFF. The CDR3, as DNA: TGTGCCAGCTCAAAGGGACAGGGGAGGACAATGAACACTGAAGCTTTCTTT.